This T cell receptor (beta chain) stems from a study of T cell repertoires in cytomegalovirus infection. There are 15 residues in the CDR3. The germline CDR1 and CDR2 sequences are MNHNY and SVGAGI (reference sequence). Trimming took 7 bases from V and 0 from J, leaving 13 bases between them. In the case of this clonotype: The target antigen is unknown.

TCRdb reanalysed the reads using MiXCR and keeps one entry per CDR3 protein. The sample shows 95,000 to 150,000 distinct CDR3 sequences, roughly a third of them seen only once. Sequenced here: CD8+ T cells from cultured PBMCs, sampled from culture after CMV antigen stimulation. The rearrangement uses TRBV6-6 and TRBJ1-3, with D tentatively TRBD1 (6 bases). The source of this sequence is a human donor in good health (CMV status not recorded). Some clones in this sample may be carry-over from other donors' samples. CDR3 amino acids: CASTDRHRSGNTIYF. The DNA for the CDR3 is TGTGCCAGCACTGACAGGCACCGCTCTGGAAACACCATATATTTT.